The entry that follows covers one T cell receptor beta chain sequence. Its cognate antigen is unknown. Different DNA sequences within this sample yield the same CDR3. This entry comes from a study of T cell responses to AZD1222 COVID-19 vaccine. Overall study findings and caveats: Researchers took repertoire samples only after the peak T cell response had come. The breadth and depth of Spike-specific TCRs increased once two AZD1222 doses had been given. Spike as a whole was targeted by vaccine-associated CD4 TCRs, dominant at 160-218 and 743-854. White British people made up most donors, females outnumbered males, and clonal diversity was possibly underestimated.

This CDR3 spans 13 amino acids. Trimming left V 3 bases short and J 2 bases short, with 10 bases between. Germline loops: CDR1 SQVTM, CDR2 ANQGSEA. Sequenced by immunoSEQ multiplex PCR; TCRdb stores in-frame clones only, minus some. The table records about 120,000 clones, about 92% of them present only once. The receptor comes from an adult who received the AZD1222 COVID-19 vaccine. The sample here was peripheral blood, taken 28 days after the second AZD1222 dose. This rearrangement joins TRBV29-1 to TRBJ1-1, with D hard to call. The chain's CDR3 is CSVELGQNTEAFF. The CDR3 nucleotides read TGCAGCGTTGAGCTGGGTCAAAACACTGAAGCTTTCTTT.